What follows describes a single TCR beta chain. The antigen remains unidentified. This CDR3 is 15 amino acids long. CDR1 and CDR2 from the germline V gene are SGHRS and YFSETQ. The J segment lost 0 bases and the V segment lost 2 bases, leaving 5 bases of the junction unmatched. Donors comprised healthy HIV-negative adults lacking recent acute infections or vaccinations. Each sample came from a Caucasian adult donor living in Nashville, Tennessee. This record belongs to a study of shared clonotypes between healthy human individuals. Profiled with immunoSEQ multiplex PCR; TCRdb holds only in-frame clones, not every one. The table has roughly 490,000 clones, 79% seen once. Study results and limitations: How much donors shared clonotypes was expected to be affected by sequencing depth.

Sequencing input: PBMCs. V is TRBV5-1 and J is TRBJ2-7, with TRBD1 matching over 7 bases. The sequence came from a middle-aged woman in good health. Some clones in this sample may be carry-over from other donors' samples. CDR3 sequence: CASSFDGDSSYEQYF. CDR3 bases: TGCGCCAGCAGCTTCGACGGGGACAGCTCCTACGAGCAGTACTTC.